These 20 T cell receptor beta chains were all obtained from the same sample, sequenced in a study of identical twins (dated by TCRdb to 2016 to 2017). Library preparation was by 5' RACE. The reads were generated on an Illumina HiSeq 2000. TCRdb reran the public reads through fastp at Q25 and MiXCR, keeping productive beta chains. Duplicate CDR3 protein sequences are folded into a single record with the most common DNA and genes. The sample data list about 700,000 distinct CDR3 sequences, and 6% to 6.5% of these were observed just once. The ten largest clones represent 1.5% to 2% of the sample. The specimen was naive T cells sorted from blood. The sample's cell subset or site label, in plain terms: cells isolated with a human naive T-cell isolation kit. These receptors were taken from a man between 18 and 35 years old in good health.

J is TRBJ2-7 and V is TRBV5-1, with a weak D call TRBD2 (6 bases). Germline CDR1 reads SGHRS; CDR2 reads YFSETQ. The CDR3 length is 16 residues. Trimming left V 0 bases short and J 1 base short, with 14 bases between. CDR3 protein: CASSLASAAGSYEQYF. CDR3 nucleotide sequence: TGCGCCAGCAGCTTGGCTTCTGCGGCGGGGTCCTACGAGCAGTACTTC. The full variable domain, rest sourced from reference TRBV5-1 and TRBJ2-7, is KAGVTQTPRYLIKTRGQQVTLSCSPISGHRSVSWYQQTPGQGLQFLFEYFSETQRNKGNFPGRFSGRQFSNSRSEMNVSTLELGDSALYLCASSLASAAGSYEQYFGPGTRLTVT.

This clonotype was found a few times. The CDR3 is CASSRAGDTQYF. The DNA for the CDR3 is TGTGCCAGCAGCAGAGCTGGAGATACGCAGTATTTT. The genes are TRBV7-2 and TRBJ2-3; D remains unclear. The CDR3 spans 12 residues. Deletions cut 5 bases from V and 5 bases from J, with 8 bases between. Germline assignment: CDR1 SGHTA and CDR2 FQGNSA.

This clonotype has just a few counts. The CDR3 loop is CASRSGLASYEQYF. In DNA form, the CDR3 reads TGTGCCAGCAGAAGCGGACTAGCGTCGTACGAGCAGTACTTC. The chain employs TRBV6-2 or TRBV6-3 and TRBJ2-7, with TRBD2 matching over 9 bases. V lost 6 bases, J lost 4 bases, and 7 bases stayed unmatched. The germline gives CDR1 MNHEY, CDR2 SVGEGT. The CDR3 extends over 14 amino acids.

J is TRBJ1-1 and V is TRBV4-2; no reliable D call. V was cut by 1 base and J by 1 base, with 7 bases left in between. Germline values: CDR1 LGHNA, CDR2 YNFKEQ. The CDR3 has 14 residues. DNA of the CDR3: TGTGCCAGCAGCCAAGTGTCGGCGAACACTGAAGCTTTCTTT. Translation: CASSQVSANTEAFF.

The table lists this clonotype with many counts. The chain couples TRBV20-1 to TRBJ2-5; 11 nucleotides align to TRBD2. Trimming cost V 5 bases and J 4 bases; bases outside gene matches: 9. Looked up from germline, CDR1 is DFQATT and CDR2 is SNEGSKA (reference sequence). CDR3 length: 15 amino acids. The CDR3 spells CSAHYGLAGVETQYF. Here the CDR3 DNA reads TGCAGTGCTCATTATGGACTAGCGGGTGTAGAGACCCAGTACTTC.

This clonotype was observed at least ten times. The chain employs TRBV20-1 and TRBJ2-1; no clear D. With 2 bases removed from V and 0 bases from J, the gap between germline ends came to 14 bases. The CDR3 covers 16 residues. Germline values: CDR1 DFQATT, CDR2 SNEGSKA (reference sequence). DNA for the CDR3: TGCAGTGCTAGATTAGGCTTCGGAAGCTCCTACAATGAGCAGTTCTTC. It yields the protein CSARLGFGSSYNEQFF.

This clonotype was counted many times. The J gene is TRBJ2-5, the V gene TRBV5-1; 10 bases align to TRBD2. Per germline, CDR1 SGHRS and CDR2 YFSETQ. J lost 3 bases, V lost 4 bases, and 3 bases had no gene match. The CDR3 runs 14 residues. CDR3: CASSAGLAEETQYF. The CDR3 DNA follows: TGCGCCAGCAGCGCCGGACTAGCGGAAGAGACCCAGTACTTC. The whole variable domain, remainder taken from reference TRBV5-1 and TRBJ2-5, is KAGVTQTPRYLIKTRGQQVTLSCSPISGHRSVSWYQQTPGQGLQFLFEYFSETQRNKGNFPGRFSGRQFSNSRSEMNVSTLELGDSALYLCASSAGLAEETQYFGPGTRLLVL.

This CDR3 is CATRGTTKETQYF. The DNA of the CDR3 is TGTGCCACCCGTGGGACAACGAAAGAGACCCAGTACTTC. The rearrangement uses TRBV24-1 and TRBJ2-5; D possibly corresponds to TRBD1 (6 bases). CDR1 is KGHDR and CDR2 is SFDVKD in the germline V gene. V gave up 9 bases and J gave up 3 bases, with 13 bases separating them. CDR3 length: 13 residues.

This clonotype has more than one count but fewer than ten. The chain uses TRBV11-2 and TRBJ1-1, with 8 bases matching TRBD1. This CDR3 contains 16 residues. Looked up from germline, CDR1 is SGHAT and CDR2 is FQNNGV. V was pared by 1 base and J by 2 bases, with 6 bases of the junction left unmatched. In DNA form, the CDR3 reads TGTGCCAGCAGCTTAGTAAACAGGGGGGATAACACTGAAGCTTTCTTT. Amino acids: CASSLVNRGDNTEAFF.

The chain joins TRBV5-1 to TRBJ1-5, with D tentatively TRBD1 (6 bases). This CDR3 spans 15 amino acids. The V end lost 6 bases, the J end lost 6 bases, and 19 bases lay between the germline ends. Germline CDR1 SGHRS, CDR2 YFSETQ. CDR3 sequence (DNA): TGCGCCAGCATCCACCCTGGGGGGCGAGGTCAGCCCCAGCATTTT. Translated, it gives CASIHPGGRGQPQHF. Complete variable domain (other parts from reference TRBV5-1 and TRBJ1-5): KAGVTQTPRYLIKTRGQQVTLSCSPISGHRSVSWYQQTPGQGLQFLFEYFSETQRNKGNFPGRFSGRQFSNSRSEMNVSTLELGDSALYLCASIHPGGRGQPQHFGDGTRLSIL.

This clonotype was counted between two and nine times. The rearrangement uses TRBV28 and TRBJ2-3, with 10 bases lining up with TRBD2. Germline values: CDR1 MDHEN, CDR2 SYDVKM. After removal of 6 bases from V and 10 bases from J, the junction contained 13 bases not matched to a gene. The CDR3 has 15 residues. The CDR3 DNA reads TGTGCCAGCAGGGGGAGACTAGCGGGCCCCGAGGCGCAGTATTTT. Amino acid sequence: CASRGRLAGPEAQYF.

This clonotype was counted ten times or more. J is TRBJ1-4 and V is TRBV6-5; 8 positions agree with TRBD1. Trimming cost V 0 bases and J 5 bases; bases outside gene matches: 2. Germline CDR1 is MNHEY and CDR2 is SVGAGI. This CDR3 comprises 15 residues. The DNA of the CDR3 is TGTGCCAGCAGTTACTCCCACAGGGGGAATGAAAAACTGTTTTTT. Translated, it gives CASSYSHRGNEKLFF.

The chain joins TRBV11-2 to TRBJ1-5; D is ambiguous. Trimming pared 1 base from V and 6 bases from J, leaving 10 bases between. The CDR3 has 14 amino acids. CDR1 and CDR2 (germline): SGHAT, FQNNGV. The CDR3 DNA reads as TGTGCCAGCAGCTTAGGGGCAGGAGGTCAGCCCCAGCATTTT. Translating gives CASSLGAGGQPQHF.

V is TRBV20-1 and J is TRBJ2-1; D not certain. Germline-derived CDR1 and CDR2 are DFQATT and SNEGSKA (reference sequence). Trimming pared 3 bases from V and 9 bases from J, leaving 15 bases between. CDR3 size: 13 residues. This chain's CDR3 is CSARALGIGEQFF. The CDR3 nucleotides are TGCAGTGCTAGGGCCCTAGGGATCGGTGAGCAGTTCTTC.

This clonotype came up many times. The chain joins TRBV25-1 to TRBJ1-2, with D possibly TRBD1 on 5 matching bases. Germline V gene lookup returns CDR1 MGHDK and CDR2 SYGVNS. V was pared by 2 bases and J by 2 bases, with 9 bases between. The CDR3 runs to 14 residues. The CDR3 protein is CASSERTGNYGYTF. The DNA for the CDR3 is TGTGCCAGCAGTGAACGTACAGGCAACTATGGCTACACCTTC.

The chain employs TRBV20-1 and TRBJ2-7, with TRBD2 identical over 8 bases. This CDR3 region has 15 residues. The trim removed 5 bases at V and 2 bases at J, leaving 11 bases unmatched. Looked up from germline, CDR1 is DFQATT and CDR2 is SNEGSKA (reference sequence). The CDR3: CSAGRGAGGTYEQYV. The CDR3 bases are TGCAGTGCTGGGAGGGGCGCGGGAGGAACCTACGAGCAGTACGTC.

This clonotype has a handful of counts. V is TRBV20-1 and J is TRBJ2-7, with D perhaps matching TRBD2 (6 bases). From germline, CDR1 is DFQATT and CDR2 SNEGSKA (reference sequence). V lost 6 bases, J lost 2 bases, and 20 bases lay in between. This CDR3 spans 15 amino acids. CDR3 sequence (DNA): TGCAGTGCGAGGACCGGGACTTCGAACCCCTACGAGCAGTACTTC. As protein: CSARTGTSNPYEQYF.

A note on this clonotype: This may be a read error: a much more frequent sequence differs by one nucleotide. The rearrangement links TRBV20-1 to TRBJ1-3, with D uncertain. This CDR3 has 13 amino acids. Looked up from germline, CDR1 is DFQATT and CDR2 is SNEGSKA (reference sequence). V lost 1 base to trimming and J lost 8 bases, with 12 bases between them. Here the CDR3 DNA reads TGCAGTGCTAGAGTTACAGCCGGAGACACCATATATTTT. Encoded protein: CSARVTAGDTIYF.

This clonotype was detected ten times or more. The chain is built from TRBV4-2 and TRBJ2-1, with D unresolved. Trimming left V 2 bases short and J 9 bases short, with 20 bases between. The CDR3 is made up of 16 amino acids. In germline, CDR1 is LGHNA, CDR2 YNFKEQ. The CDR3 sequence is CASSQFDRAAVAEQFF. In DNA, the CDR3 is TGTGCCAGCAGCCAATTTGATCGGGCTGCCGTTGCTGAGCAGTTCTTC.

This clonotype appeared many times. The V gene is TRBV5-6, the J gene TRBJ2-1, with a tentative D call TRBD2 (5 bases). This CDR3 is 18 amino acids long. Per germline, CDR1 SGHDT and CDR2 YYEEEE. Trimming cost V 0 bases and J 0 bases, with 16 bases left between them. CDR3 residues: CASSLAYSGVSSYNEQFF. In nucleotides, the CDR3 is TGTGCCAGCAGCTTGGCCTACTCCGGGGTAAGCTCCTACAATGAGCAGTTCTTC.